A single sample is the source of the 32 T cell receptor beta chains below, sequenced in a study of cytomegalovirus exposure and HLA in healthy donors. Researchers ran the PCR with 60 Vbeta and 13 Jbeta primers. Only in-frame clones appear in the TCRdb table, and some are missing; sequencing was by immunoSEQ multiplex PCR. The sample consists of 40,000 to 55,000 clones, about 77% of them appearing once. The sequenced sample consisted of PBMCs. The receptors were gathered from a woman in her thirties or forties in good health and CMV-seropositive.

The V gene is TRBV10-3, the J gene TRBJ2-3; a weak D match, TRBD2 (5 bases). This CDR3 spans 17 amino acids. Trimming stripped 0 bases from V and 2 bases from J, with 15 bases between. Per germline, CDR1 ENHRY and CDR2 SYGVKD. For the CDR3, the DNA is TGTGCCATCAGTGAGTCGAGGGTCGGTACAGCCACAGATACGCAGTATTTT. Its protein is CAISESRVGTATDTQYF.

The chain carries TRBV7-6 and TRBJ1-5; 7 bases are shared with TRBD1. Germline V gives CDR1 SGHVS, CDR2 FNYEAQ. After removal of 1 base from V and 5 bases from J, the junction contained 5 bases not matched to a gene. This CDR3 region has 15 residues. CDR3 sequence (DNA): TGTGCCAGCAGCTTAGGGACAGGTAACGATCAGCCCCAGCATTTT. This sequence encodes CASSLGTGNDQPQHF.

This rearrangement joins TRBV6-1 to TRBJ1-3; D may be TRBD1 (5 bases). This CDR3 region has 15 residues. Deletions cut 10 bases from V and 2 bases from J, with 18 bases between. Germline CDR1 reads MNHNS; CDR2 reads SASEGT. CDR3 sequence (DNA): TGTGCCACCACCCGGGGGGGGATCACTGGAAACACCATATATTTT. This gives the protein CATTRGGITGNTIYF.

CDR3 in amino acids: CAATGDQRQPQHF. CDR3 DNA: TGTGCCGCAACAGGGGATCAGCGGCAGCCCCAGCATTTT. This chain links TRBV28 with TRBJ1-5; 7 bases match TRBD1. Unmatched junction bases numbered 11, after V lost 11 bases and J lost 7 bases. There are 13 residues in the CDR3. Germline V gene sequence: CDR1 MDHEN, CDR2 SYDVKM.

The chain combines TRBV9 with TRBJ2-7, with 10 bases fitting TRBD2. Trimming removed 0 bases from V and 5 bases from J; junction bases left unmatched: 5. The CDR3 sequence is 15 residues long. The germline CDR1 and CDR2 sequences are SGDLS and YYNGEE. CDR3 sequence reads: CASSVGVTSGHEQYF. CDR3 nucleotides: TGTGCCAGCAGCGTAGGGGTGACTAGCGGGCACGAGCAGTACTTC. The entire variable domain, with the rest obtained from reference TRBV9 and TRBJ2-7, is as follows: DSGVTQTPKHLITATGQRVTLRCSPRSGDLSVYWYQQSLDQGLQFLIQYYNGEERAKGNILERFSAQQFPDLHSELNLSSLELGDSALYFCASSVGVTSGHEQYFGPGTRLTVT.

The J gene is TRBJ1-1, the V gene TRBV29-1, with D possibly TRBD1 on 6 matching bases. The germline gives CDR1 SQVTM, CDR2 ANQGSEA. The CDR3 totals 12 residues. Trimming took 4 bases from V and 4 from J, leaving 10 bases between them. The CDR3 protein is CSVAQGSTEAFF. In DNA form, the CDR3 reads TGCAGCGTTGCTCAGGGGAGCACTGAAGCTTTCTTT.

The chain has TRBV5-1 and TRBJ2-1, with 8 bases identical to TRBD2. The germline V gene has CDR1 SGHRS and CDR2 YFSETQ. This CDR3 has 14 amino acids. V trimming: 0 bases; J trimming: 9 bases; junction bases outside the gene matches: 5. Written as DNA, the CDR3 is TGCGCCAGCAGCTTGGCCGGGGGGGCCGTTGAGCAGTTCTTC. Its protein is CASSLAGGAVEQFF. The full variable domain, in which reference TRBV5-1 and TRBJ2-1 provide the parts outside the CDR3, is KAGVTQTPRYLIKTRGQQVTLSCSPISGHRSVSWYQQTPGQGLQFLFEYFSETQRNKGNFPGRFSGRQFSNSRSEMNVSTLELGDSALYLCASSLAGGAVEQFFGPGTRLTVL.

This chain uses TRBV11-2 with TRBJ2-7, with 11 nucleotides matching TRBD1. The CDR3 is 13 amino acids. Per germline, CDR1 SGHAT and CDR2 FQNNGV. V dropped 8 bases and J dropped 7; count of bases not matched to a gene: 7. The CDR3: CASEGQGVGEQYF. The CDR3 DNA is TGTGCCAGCGAGGGACAGGGGGTGGGGGAGCAGTACTTC.

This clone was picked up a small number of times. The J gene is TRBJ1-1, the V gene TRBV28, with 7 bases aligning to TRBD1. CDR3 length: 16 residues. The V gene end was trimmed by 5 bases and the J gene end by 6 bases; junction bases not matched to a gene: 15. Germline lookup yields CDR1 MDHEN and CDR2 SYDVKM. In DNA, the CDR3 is TGTGCCAGCAGTCCCTTGGGACAGTCGGGTTTCGCTGAAGCTTTCTTT. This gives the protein CASSPLGQSGFAEAFF.

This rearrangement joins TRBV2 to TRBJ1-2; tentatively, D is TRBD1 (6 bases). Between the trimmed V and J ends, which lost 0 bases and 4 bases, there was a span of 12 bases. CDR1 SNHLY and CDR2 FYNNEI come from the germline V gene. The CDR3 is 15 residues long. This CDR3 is CASSEATGRGYGYTF. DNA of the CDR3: TGTGCCAGCAGTGAAGCTACGGGCAGGGGCTATGGCTACACCTTC.

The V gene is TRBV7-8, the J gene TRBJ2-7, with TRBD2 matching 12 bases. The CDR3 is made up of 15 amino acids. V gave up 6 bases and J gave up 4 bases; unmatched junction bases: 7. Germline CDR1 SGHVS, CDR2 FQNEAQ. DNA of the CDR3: TGTGCCAGCAGTCTAAGGACTAGCGGGGTTTACGAGCAGTACTTC. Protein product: CASSLRTSGVYEQYF.

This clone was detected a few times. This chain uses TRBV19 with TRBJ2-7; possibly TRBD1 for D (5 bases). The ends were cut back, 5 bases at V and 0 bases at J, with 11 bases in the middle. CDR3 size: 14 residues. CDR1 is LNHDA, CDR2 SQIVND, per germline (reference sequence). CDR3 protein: CASSAGQVSYEQYF. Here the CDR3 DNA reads TGTGCCAGTAGTGCAGGGCAGGTCTCCTACGAGCAGTACTTC.

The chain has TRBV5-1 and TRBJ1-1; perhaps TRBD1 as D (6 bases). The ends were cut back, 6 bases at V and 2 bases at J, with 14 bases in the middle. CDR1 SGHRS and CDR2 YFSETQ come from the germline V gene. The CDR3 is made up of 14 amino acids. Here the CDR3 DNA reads TGCGCCAGCACTACAGGGACCGTTAACACTGAAGCTTTCTTT. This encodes CASTTGTVNTEAFF.

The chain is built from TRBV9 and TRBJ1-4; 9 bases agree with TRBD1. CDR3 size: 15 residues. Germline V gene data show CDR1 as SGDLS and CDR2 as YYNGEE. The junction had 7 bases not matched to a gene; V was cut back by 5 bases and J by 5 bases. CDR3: CASSADRGFNEKLFF. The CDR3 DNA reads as TGTGCCAGCAGTGCGGACAGGGGCTTCAATGAAAAACTGTTTTTT.

The CDR3 DNA follows: TGCGCCAGCAGCTCAACGACAGGGAAATACAATGAGCAGTTCTTC. Amino acids: CASSSTTGKYNEQFF. The chain couples TRBV5-1 to TRBJ2-1, with 7 bases matching TRBD1. The CDR3 covers 15 residues. Trimming cost V 3 bases and J 4 bases; bases outside gene matches: 7. CDR1 and CDR2 from the germline V gene are SGHRS and YFSETQ.

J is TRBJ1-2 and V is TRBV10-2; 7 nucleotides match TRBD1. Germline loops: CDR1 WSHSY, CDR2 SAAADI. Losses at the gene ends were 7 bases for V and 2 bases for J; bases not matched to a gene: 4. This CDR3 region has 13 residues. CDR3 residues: CASKQQGNYGYTF. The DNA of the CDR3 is TGCGCCAGCAAACAACAGGGGAACTATGGCTACACCTTC.

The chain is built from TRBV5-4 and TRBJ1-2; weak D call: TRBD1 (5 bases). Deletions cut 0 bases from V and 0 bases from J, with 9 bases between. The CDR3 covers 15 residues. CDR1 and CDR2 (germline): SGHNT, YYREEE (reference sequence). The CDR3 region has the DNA TGTGCCAGCAGCTTGGTAGGCAGGGCTAACTATGGCTACACCTTC. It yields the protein CASSLVGRANYGYTF.

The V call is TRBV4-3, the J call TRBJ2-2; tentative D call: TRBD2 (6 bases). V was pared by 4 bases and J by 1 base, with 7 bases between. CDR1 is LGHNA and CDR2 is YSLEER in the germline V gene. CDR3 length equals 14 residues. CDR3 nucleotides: TGCGCCAGCAGCCCAGCGGGGAACACCGGGGAGCTGTTTTTT. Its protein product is CASSPAGNTGELFF.

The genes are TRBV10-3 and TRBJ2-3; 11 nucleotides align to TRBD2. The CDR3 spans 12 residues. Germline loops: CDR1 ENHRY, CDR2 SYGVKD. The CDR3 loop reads CAVAGGGDTQYF. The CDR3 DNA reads TGTGCGGTAGCGGGGGGGGGAGATACGCAGTATTTT.

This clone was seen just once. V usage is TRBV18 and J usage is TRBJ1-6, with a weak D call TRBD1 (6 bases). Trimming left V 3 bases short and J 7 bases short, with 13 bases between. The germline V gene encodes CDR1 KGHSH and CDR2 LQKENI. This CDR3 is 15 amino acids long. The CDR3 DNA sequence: TGTGCCAGCTCACCGGGGGGGCGAGGGAATTCACCCCTCCACTTT. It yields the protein CASSPGGRGNSPLHF. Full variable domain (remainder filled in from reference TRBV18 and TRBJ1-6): NAGVMQNPRHLVRRRGQEARLRCSPMKGHSHVYWYRQLPEEGLKFMVYLQKENIIDESGMPKERFSAEFPKEGPSILRIQQVVRGDSAAYFCASSPGGRGNSPLHFGNGTRLTVT.

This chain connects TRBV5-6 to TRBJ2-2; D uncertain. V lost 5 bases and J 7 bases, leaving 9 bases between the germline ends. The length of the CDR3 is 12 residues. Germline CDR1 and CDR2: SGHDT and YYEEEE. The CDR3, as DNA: TGTGCCAGCAGTCTCCCTGTCGGGGAGCTGTTTTTT. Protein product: CASSLPVGELFF.

In DNA, the CDR3 is TGTGCCAGCAGCCATGATGGACAGGGAAAGCGGCAGTACTTC. This gives the protein CASSHDGQGKRQYF. V is TRBV13 and J is TRBJ2-7; 8 nucleotides agree with TRBD1. The CDR3 has 14 amino acids. Trimming cost V 5 bases and J 9 bases; bases outside gene matches: 12. Germline CDR1 and CDR2: PRHDT and FYEKMQ (reference sequence).

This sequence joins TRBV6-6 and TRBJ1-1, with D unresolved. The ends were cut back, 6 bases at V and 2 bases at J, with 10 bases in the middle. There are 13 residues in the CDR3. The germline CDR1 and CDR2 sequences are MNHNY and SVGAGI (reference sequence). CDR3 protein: CASRQLINTEAFF. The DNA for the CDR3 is TGTGCCAGCAGACAGCTAATTAACACTGAAGCTTTCTTT.

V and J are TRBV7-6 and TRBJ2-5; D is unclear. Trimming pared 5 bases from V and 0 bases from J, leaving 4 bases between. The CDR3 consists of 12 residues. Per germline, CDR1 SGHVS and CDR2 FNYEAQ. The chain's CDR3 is CASSRYQETQYF. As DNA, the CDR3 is TGTGCCAGCAGCCGGTACCAAGAGACCCAGTACTTC.

The DNA for the CDR3 is TGTGCCAGTAAAGCGGCAGGGGAGACTGAAGCTTTCTTT. This translates into CASKAAGETEAFF. The chain recombines TRBV19 with TRBJ1-1; the D gene is possibly TRBD1 (6 bases). This CDR3 is built from 13 residues. Germline V CDR1 and CDR2: LNHDA, SQIVND (reference sequence). With 7 bases removed from V and 5 bases from J, the gap between germline ends came to 14 bases.

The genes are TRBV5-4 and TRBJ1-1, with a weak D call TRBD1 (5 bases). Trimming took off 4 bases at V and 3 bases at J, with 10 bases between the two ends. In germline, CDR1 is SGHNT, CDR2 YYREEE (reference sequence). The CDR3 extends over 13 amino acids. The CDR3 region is CASSRAGYTEAFF. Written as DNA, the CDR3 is TGTGCCAGCAGCCGAGCAGGGTACACTGAAGCTTTCTTT.

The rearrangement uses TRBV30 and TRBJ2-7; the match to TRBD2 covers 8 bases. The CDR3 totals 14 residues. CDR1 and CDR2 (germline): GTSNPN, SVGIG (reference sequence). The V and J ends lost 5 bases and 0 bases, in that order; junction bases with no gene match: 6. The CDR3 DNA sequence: TGTGCCTGGTCGAGCGGGGGCGGCTCCTACGAGCAGTACTTC. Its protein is CAWSSGGGSYEQYF.

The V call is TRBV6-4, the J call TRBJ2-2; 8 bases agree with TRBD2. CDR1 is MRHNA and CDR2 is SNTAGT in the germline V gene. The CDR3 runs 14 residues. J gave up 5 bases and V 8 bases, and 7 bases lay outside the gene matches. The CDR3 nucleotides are TGTGCCAGCCATCTAGCGGGTCGAACCGGGGAGCTGTTTTTT. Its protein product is CASHLAGRTGELFF.

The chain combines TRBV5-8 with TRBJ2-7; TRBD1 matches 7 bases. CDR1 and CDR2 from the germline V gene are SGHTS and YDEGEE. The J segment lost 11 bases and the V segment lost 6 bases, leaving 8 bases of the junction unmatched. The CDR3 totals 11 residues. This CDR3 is CASNPTGPKYF. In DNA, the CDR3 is TGTGCCAGCAACCCGACAGGGCCAAAGTACTTC.

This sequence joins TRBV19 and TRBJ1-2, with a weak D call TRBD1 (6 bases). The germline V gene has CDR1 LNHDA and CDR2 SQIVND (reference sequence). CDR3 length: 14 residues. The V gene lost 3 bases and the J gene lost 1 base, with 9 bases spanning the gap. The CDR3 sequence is CASSIEDSNYGYTF. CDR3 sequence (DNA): TGTGCCAGTAGTATTGAGGACAGTAACTATGGCTACACCTTC.

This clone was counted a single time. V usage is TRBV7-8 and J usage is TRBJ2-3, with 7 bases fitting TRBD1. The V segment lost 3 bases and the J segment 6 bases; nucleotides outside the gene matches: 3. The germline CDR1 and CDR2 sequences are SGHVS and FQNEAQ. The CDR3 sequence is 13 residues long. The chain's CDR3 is CASSFQGVDTQYF. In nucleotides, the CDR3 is TGTGCCAGCAGCTTCCAGGGGGTTGATACGCAGTATTTT.

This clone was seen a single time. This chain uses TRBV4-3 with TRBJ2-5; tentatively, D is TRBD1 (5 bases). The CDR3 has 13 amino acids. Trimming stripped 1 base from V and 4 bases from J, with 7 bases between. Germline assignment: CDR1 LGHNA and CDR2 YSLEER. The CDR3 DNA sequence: TGCGCCAGCAGCCAAGTAAGGGGAGAGACCCAGTACTTC. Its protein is CASSQVRGETQYF.